The T cell receptor (beta chain) under discussion was sequenced for a study of technical replicates of blood from a few donors. Using immunoSEQ multiplex PCR, the repertoire was profiled, and TCRdb retains in-frame clones only, with some absent. The sample shows around 76,000 clones, nearly 99% of them seen only once. With 2 bases clipped from V and 4 bases from J, the junction kept 5 bases outside the gene matches. This CDR3 spans 14 amino acids. Germline lookup yields CDR1 SGHNT and CDR2 YYREEE (reference sequence). The source of this sequence is a human donor in good health. The chain combines TRBV5-4 with TRBJ1-2, with TRBD1 matching over 7 bases. Sequencing input: T cells isolated from PBMCs. CDR3: CASSFFDRAYGYTF. As DNA, the CDR3 is TGTGCCAGCAGCTTCTTCGACAGGGCCTATGGCTACACCTTC.